The 14 T cell receptor beta chains below were found in one sample sequenced in a study of T cells in Graves' hyperthyroidism and ophthalmopathy. Amplification of TCR beta CDR3 regions was performed using RNA transcripts as template. With the HTBI primer set, the TCR CDR3 went through a first round of RT-PCR. One entry per CDR3 protein, called by TCRdb with MiXCR from the multiplex PCR reads. The sample includes roughly 710,000 distinct CDR3 sequences, approximately 40% of them seen just once. Sequencing was performed on blood. These receptor sequences come from a woman aged 40 to 55 with Graves' hyperthyroidism.

The chain links TRBV6-5 to TRBJ1-3; D remains ambiguous. The V and J ends lost 6 bases and 0 bases respectively, with 9 bases between them. Germline CDR1 MNHEY, CDR2 SVGAGI. The CDR3 extends over 14 amino acids. The CDR3 region has the DNA TGTGCCAGCAGAAAGGGTAGCTCTGGAAACACCATATATTTT. Protein: CASRKGSSGNTIYF.

The CDR3 protein is CASRRTGGFDTGELFF. DNA of the CDR3: TGCGCCAGCAGGCGTACAGGGGGCTTCGACACCGGGGAGCTGTTTTTT. This rearrangement joins TRBV5-1 to TRBJ2-2; 9 bases align to TRBD1. This CDR3 region has 16 residues. V was clipped by 5 bases and J by 3 bases; unmatched bases: 8. The V gene's germline CDR1 is SGHRS and CDR2 YFSETQ.

The chain recombines TRBV12-3 or TRBV12-4 with TRBJ2-2; D call uncertain. CDR3 length equals 14 residues. V lost 1 base and J 3 bases, leaving 6 bases between the germline ends. The CDR3 coding sequence is TGTGCCAGCAGTTTAGGGGTTCACACCGGGGAGCTGTTTTTT. It specifies CASSLGVHTGELFF.

In this sample, this clonotype turned up many times. The rearrangement links TRBV15 to TRBJ1-3, with unresolved D. Germline CDR1 LNHNV, CDR2 YYDKDF (reference sequence). Between the trimmed V and J ends, which lost 0 bases and 3 bases, there was a span of 9 bases. The CDR3 sequence is 15 residues long. CDR3 in DNA: TGTGCCACCAGCAGAGACTCCTTCGGTGGAAACACCATATATTTT. Translating it yields CATSRDSFGGNTIYF.

Worth noting for this clonotype: Since a much larger clone is just one base distant, this may be a read error. The rearrangement links TRBV2 to TRBJ1-2; D is unresolved. Germline CDR1 SNHLY, CDR2 FYNNEI. The CDR3 sequence is 14 residues long. The V end was cut by 4 bases, the J end by 4 bases, with 13 bases between. CDR3 nucleotide sequence: TGTGCCAGCAGTGGAGTCACGGAGGGCTATGGCTACACCTTC. It codes for CASSGVTEGYGYTF.

The J gene is TRBJ1-4, the V gene TRBV7-2; TRBD1 agrees at 11 bases. The V segment lost 5 bases and the J segment 7 bases; nucleotides outside the gene matches: 12. Germline CDR1 SGHTA, CDR2 FQGNSA. This CDR3 is built from 17 residues. Here the CDR3 DNA reads TGTGCCAGCAGCCTAGGACAGGGGGCGCGTTTTCTTGAAAAACTGTTTTTT. Translated: CASSLGQGARFLEKLFF.

CDR3 nucleotides: TGCGCCAGCGGGCCGCCCGGTCTCAGGGGGCTCCAAGAGACCCAGTACTTC. It specifies CASGPPGLRGLQETQYF. The rearrangement joins TRBV5-1 to TRBJ2-5; 8 bases agree with TRBD1. Germline V gives CDR1 SGHRS, CDR2 YFSETQ. V was pared by 7 bases and J by 1 base, with 15 bases of the junction left unmatched. The CDR3 has 17 amino acids.

V gene TRBV29-1 combines with J gene TRBJ2-2; 7 bases line up with TRBD2. J was trimmed by 4 bases and V by 4 bases; bases with no gene match: 3. Germline loops: CDR1 SQVTM, CDR2 ANQGSEA. The CDR3 has 13 amino acids. The CDR3 coding sequence is TGCAGCGTTGCTAGCGGCCTCACCGGGGAGCTGTTTTTT. As protein: CSVASGLTGELFF.

This clonotype was counted once. The chain employs TRBV2 and TRBJ2-7, with TRBD1 matching over 9 bases. J lost 3 bases, V lost 8 bases, and 11 bases had no gene match. The CDR3 contains 15 residues. Germline loops: CDR1 SNHLY, CDR2 FYNNEI. The chain's CDR3 is CASSKSRTGVYEQYF. CDR3 in DNA: TGTGCCAGCTCAAAGTCTCGGACAGGGGTCTACGAGCAGTACTTC.

V gene TRBV29-1 combines with J gene TRBJ1-5; no clear D. The CDR3 length is 10 residues. V was trimmed by 4 bases and J by 7 bases, leaving 5 bases between them. Germline V gene lookup returns CDR1 SQVTM and CDR2 ANQGSEA. As DNA, the CDR3 is TGCAGCGTTGGCGGGCAGCCCCAGCATTTT. The encoded protein is CSVGGQPQHF.

This clonotype has ten or more counts. The genes are TRBV29-1 and TRBJ2-7; D is unresolved. CDR1 SQVTM and CDR2 ANQGSEA come from the germline V gene. This CDR3 is built from 15 residues. The V end lost 1 base, the J end lost 5 bases, and 18 bases lay between the germline ends. This CDR3 is CSVEGTGPGNDEQYF. DNA for the CDR3: TGCAGCGTTGAAGGGACGGGCCCTGGGAACGACGAGCAGTACTTC.

With regard to this clonotype: With a much larger clone just one base away, this may be a read error. This CDR3 reads CASSLVGGQLSGTNVLTF. CDR3 bases: TGCGCCAGCAGCTTGGTCGGGGGACAGCTCTCTGGGACCAACGTCCTGACTTTC. The genes are TRBV5-1 and TRBJ2-6, with D maybe TRBD1 (7 bases). Per germline, CDR1 SGHRS and CDR2 YFSETQ. The CDR3 spans 18 residues.

This clonotype was recorded many times. The gene calls are TRBV19 and TRBJ1-3, with D tentatively TRBD1 (6 bases). This CDR3 contains 15 residues. CDR1 is LNHDA, CDR2 SQIVND, per germline (reference sequence). Deletions cut 8 bases from V and 0 bases from J, with 14 bases between. The CDR3 DNA follows: TGTGCCAGTCACTCAGGACAGATCTCTGGAAACACCATATATTTT. It translates to CASHSGQISGNTIYF.

Comments on this clonotype: This could be a read error, since a much larger clone is one nucleotide away. This chain joins TRBV7-9 and TRBJ1-2, with a possible D match to TRBD1 (6 bases). The CDR3 consists of 16 residues. Looked up from germline, CDR1 is SEHNR and CDR2 is FQNEAQ (reference sequence). CDR3 in amino acids: CVSSLGGGGGSDGYTF. The CDR3 DNA follows: TGTGTCAGCAGCCTAGGGGGTGGGGGCGGTTCGGATGGCTACACCTTC. The whole variable domain, remainder taken from reference TRBV7-9 and TRBJ1-2, is DTGVSQNPRHKITKRGQNVTFRCDPISEHNRLYWYRQTLGQGPEFLTYFQNEAQLEKSRLLSDRFSAERPKGSFSTLEIQRTEQGDSAMYLCVSSLGGGGGSDGYTFGSGTRLTVV.